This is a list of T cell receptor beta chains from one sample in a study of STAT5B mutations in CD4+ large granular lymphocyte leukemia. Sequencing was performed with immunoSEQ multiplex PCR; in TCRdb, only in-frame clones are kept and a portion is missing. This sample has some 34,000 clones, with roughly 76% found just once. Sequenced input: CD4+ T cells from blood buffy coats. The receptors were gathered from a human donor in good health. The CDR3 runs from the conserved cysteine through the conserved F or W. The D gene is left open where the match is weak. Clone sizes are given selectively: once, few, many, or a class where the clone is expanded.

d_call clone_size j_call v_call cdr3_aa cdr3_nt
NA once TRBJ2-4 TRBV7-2 CASSSIGQIAKNIQYF TGTGCCAGCAGCTCGATCGGGCAAATAGCCAAAAACATTCAGTACTTC
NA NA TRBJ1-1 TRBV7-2 CASSLRVGGFGNTEAFF TGTGCCAGCAGCCTCCGGGTGGGGGGATTCGGGAACACTGAAGCTTTCTTT
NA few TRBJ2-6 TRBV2 CASSEGVRVLTF TGTGCCAGCAGTGAAGGGGTCAGGGTACTGACTTTC
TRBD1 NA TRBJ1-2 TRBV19 CASRDHRGPDGYTF TGTGCCAGTAGAGACCACAGGGGGCCGGATGGCTACACCTTC
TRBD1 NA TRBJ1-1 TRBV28 CASSRDRGTEAFF TGTGCCAGCAGCCGAGACAGGGGGACTGAAGCTTTCTTT
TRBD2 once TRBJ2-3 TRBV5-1 CASSWGLAGGPGTDTQYF TGCGCCAGCAGCTGGGGACTAGCGGGAGGGCCGGGCACAGATACGCAGTATTTT
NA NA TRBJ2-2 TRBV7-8 CASSLSRFTGELFF TGTGCCAGCAGCTTATCCCGGTTCACCGGGGAGCTGTTTTTT
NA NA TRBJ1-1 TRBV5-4 CASSLASVIGASDTEAFF TGTGCCAGCAGCTTGGCCTCCGTAATTGGGGCGTCGGACACTGAAGCTTTCTTT
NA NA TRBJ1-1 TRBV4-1 CASSQDPPGGRTEAFF TGCGCCAGCAGCCAAGACCCCCCGGGTGGGAGGACTGAAGCTTTCTTT
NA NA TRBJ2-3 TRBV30 CAWSDRPLESSTDTQYF TGTGCCTGGAGTGACCGTCCTTTAGAATCTAGCACAGATACGCAGTATTTT
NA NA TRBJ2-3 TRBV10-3 CAISAGLLDADTQYF TGTGCCATCAGCGCCGGGCTCCTGGACGCAGATACGCAGTATTTT
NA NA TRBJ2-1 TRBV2 CAEGGGLYNEQFF TGTGCGGAGGGGGGGGGCCTCTACAATGAGCAGTTCTTC
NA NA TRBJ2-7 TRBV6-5 CASSSSTGFVGEQYF TGTGCCAGCAGTTCCTCGACTGGGTTTGTGGGAGAGCAGTACTTC
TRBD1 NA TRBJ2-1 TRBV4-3 CASSPGGQGHNEQFF TGCGCCAGCAGCCCCGGGGGACAGGGCCACAATGAGCAGTTCTTC
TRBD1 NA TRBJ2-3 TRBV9 CASSVASLGQGANTQYF TGTGCCAGCAGCGTAGCAAGTTTGGGGCAGGGGGCAAATACGCAGTATTTT
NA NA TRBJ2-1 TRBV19 CASSIGGSSGNEQFF TGTGCCAGTAGTATAGGTGGGAGTTCGGGGAATGAGCAGTTCTTC
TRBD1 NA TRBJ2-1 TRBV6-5 CASSYGQVNNEQFF TGTGCCAGCAGTTACGGACAGGTGAACAATGAGCAGTTCTTC
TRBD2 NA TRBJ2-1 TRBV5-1 CASSLAIAGYNEQFF TGCGCCAGCAGCTTGGCCATAGCGGGATACAATGAGCAGTTCTTC
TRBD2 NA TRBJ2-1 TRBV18 CASSQAGDWNEQFF TGTGCCAGCTCACAAGCGGGAGACTGGAATGAGCAGTTCTTC
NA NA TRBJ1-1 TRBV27 CASSFSGMNTEAFF TGTGCCAGCAGTTTCTCTGGCATGAACACTGAAGCTTTCTTT
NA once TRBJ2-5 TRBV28 CASYGTYQETQYF TGTGCCAGCTACGGGACATACCAAGAGACCCAGTACTTC
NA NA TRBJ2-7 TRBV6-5 CASSYSPGLAYEQYF TGTGCCAGCAGTTACTCGCCGGGGTTAGCCTACGAGCAGTACTTC
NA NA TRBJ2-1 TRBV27 CASSFRDSSYNEQFF TGTGCCAGCAGTTTCCGGGACTCCTCCTACAATGAGCAGTTCTTC
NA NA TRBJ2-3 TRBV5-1 CASGWTISTDTQYF TGCGCCAGCGGCTGGACTATCAGCACAGATACGCAGTATTTT
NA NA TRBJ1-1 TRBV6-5 CASRSGGSEAFF TGTGCCAGCAGATCAGGCGGTTCAGAAGCTTTCTTT
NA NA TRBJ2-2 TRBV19 CASITGRTGELFF TGTGCCAGTATTACAGGGCGCACCGGGGAGCTGTTTTTT
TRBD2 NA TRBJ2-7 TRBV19 CASSGTSAYEQYF TGTGCCAGTTCCGGGACTAGCGCTTACGAGCAGTACTTC
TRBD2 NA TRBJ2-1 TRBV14 CASSWGLAGGSHNEQFF TGTGCCAGCAGCTGGGGACTAGCGGGAGGATCGCACAATGAGCAGTTCTTC
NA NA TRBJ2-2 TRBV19 CASSRSRGWNTGELFF TGTGCCAGTAGTAGGTCGCGGGGTTGGAACACCGGGGAGCTGTTTTTT
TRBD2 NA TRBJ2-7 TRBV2 CASTLEASGRGEQYF TGTGCCAGCACCCTAGAGGCTAGCGGGAGGGGCGAGCAGTACTTC
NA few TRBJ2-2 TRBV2 CASSGYTGELFF TGTGCCAGCAGCGGCTACACCGGGGAGCTGTTTTTT
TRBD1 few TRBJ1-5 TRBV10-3 CAISEQTGDNQPQHF TGTGCCATCAGTGAGCAGACAGGGGACAATCAGCCCCAGCATTTT
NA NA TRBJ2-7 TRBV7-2 CASSLVAEMGEQYF TGTGCCAGCAGCTTAGTCGCGGAGATGGGGGAGCAGTACTTC
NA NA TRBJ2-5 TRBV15 CATSRDRGLSLVETQYF TGTGCCACCAGCAGAGACCGCGGCCTCTCACTGGTGGAGACCCAGTACTTC
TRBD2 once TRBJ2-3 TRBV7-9 CASSLGTSREGGDTQYF TGTGCCAGCAGCTTGGGGACTAGTCGCGAAGGTGGAGATACGCAGTATTTT
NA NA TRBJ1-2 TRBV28 CASSPPGGRSYGYTF TGTGCCAGCAGTCCTCCCGGGGGGCGCTCCTATGGCTACACCTTC
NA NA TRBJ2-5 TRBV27 CASSLGVRETQYF TGTGCCAGCAGTTTAGGGGTTCGAGAGACCCAGTACTTC
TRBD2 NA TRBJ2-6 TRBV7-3 CASSRPGGRGGANVLTF TGTGCCAGCAGCCGCCCGGGGGGGCGCGGCGGGGCCAACGTCCTGACTTTC
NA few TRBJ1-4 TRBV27 CASSLWSNEKLFF TGTGCCAGCAGTTTATGGTCTAATGAAAAACTGTTTTTT
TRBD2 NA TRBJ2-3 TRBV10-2 CASSVTAGGTDTQYF TGCGCCAGCAGTGTGACAGCGGGAGGGACAGATACGCAGTATTTT
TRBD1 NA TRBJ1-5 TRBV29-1 CSVVRRQGACVNQPQHF TGCAGCGTTGTGCGCCGCCAGGGGGCTTGTGTCAATCAGCCCCAGCATTTT
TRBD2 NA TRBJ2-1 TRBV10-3 CAISDSTRGDNEQFF TGTGCCATCAGTGACTCCACCCGGGGGGACAATGAGCAGTTCTTC
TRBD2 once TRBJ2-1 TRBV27 CATRRGGFYNEQFF TGTGCCACCCGCCGGGGGGGCTTCTACAATGAGCAGTTCTTC
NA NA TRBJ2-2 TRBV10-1 CASSFLNTGELFF TGCGCCAGCAGTTTCTTGAACACCGGGGAGCTGTTTTTT
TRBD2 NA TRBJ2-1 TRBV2 CASSEREGYNEQFF TGTGCCAGCAGTGAAAGGGAGGGGTACAATGAGCAGTTCTTC
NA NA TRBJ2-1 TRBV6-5 CASSYNMGHEQFF TGTGCCAGCAGTTACAATATGGGGCATGAGCAGTTCTTC
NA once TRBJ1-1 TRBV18 CASSPIGDHTEAFF TGTGCCAGCTCACCCATTGGGGATCACACTGAAGCTTTCTTT
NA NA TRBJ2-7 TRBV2 CASSDVAAAAYEQYF TGTGCCAGCAGTGACGTCGCAGCGGCTGCCTACGAGCAGTACTTC
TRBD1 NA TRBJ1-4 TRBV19 CASSGDSLNEKLFF TGTGCCAGTAGTGGGGACAGTCTTAATGAAAAACTGTTTTTT